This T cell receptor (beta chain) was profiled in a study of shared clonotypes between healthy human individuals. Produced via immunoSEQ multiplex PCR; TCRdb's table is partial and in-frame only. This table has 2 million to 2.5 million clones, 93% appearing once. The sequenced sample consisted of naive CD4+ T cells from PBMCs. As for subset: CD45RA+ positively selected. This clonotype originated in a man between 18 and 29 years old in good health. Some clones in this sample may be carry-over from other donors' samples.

CDR3 DNA sequence: TGTGCCAGCGTTACAGGTGGCTGGTACGAGCAGTACTTC. This encodes CASVTGGWYEQYF. This chain links TRBV6-1 with TRBJ2-7; D perhaps matches TRBD1 (5 bases). Looked up from germline, CDR1 is MNHNS and CDR2 is SASEGT. Trimming shortened V by 8 bases and J by 4 bases, and 15 bases separated the two germline ends. The CDR3 has 13 residues.